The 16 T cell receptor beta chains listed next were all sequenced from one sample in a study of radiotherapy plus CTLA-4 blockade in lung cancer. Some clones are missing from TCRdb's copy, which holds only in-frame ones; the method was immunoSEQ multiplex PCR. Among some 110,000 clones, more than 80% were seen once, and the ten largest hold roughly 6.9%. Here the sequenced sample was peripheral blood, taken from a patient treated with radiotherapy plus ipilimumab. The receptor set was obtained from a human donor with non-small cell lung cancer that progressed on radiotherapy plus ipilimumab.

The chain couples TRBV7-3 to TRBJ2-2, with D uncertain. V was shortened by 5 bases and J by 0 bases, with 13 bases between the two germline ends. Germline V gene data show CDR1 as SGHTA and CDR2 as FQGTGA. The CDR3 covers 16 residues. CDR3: CASSPTPLANTGELFF. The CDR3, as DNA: TGTGCCAGCAGCCCGACCCCCCTCGCGAACACCGGGGAGCTGTTTTTT.

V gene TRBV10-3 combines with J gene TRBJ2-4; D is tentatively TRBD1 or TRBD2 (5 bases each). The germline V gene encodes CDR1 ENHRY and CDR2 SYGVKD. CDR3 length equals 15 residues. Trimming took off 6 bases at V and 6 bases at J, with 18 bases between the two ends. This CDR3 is CAISEDRGPTNIQYF. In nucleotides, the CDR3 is TGTGCCATCAGCGAAGACCGGGGCCCAACAAACATTCAGTACTTC.

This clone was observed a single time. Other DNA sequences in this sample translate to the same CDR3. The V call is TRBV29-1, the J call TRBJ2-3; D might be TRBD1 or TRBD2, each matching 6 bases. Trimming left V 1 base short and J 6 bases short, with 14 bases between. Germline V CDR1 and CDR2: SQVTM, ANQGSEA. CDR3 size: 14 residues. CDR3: CSVEGAEGGDTQYF. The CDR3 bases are TGCAGCGTTGAAGGTGCGGAGGGGGGCGATACGCAGTATTTT.

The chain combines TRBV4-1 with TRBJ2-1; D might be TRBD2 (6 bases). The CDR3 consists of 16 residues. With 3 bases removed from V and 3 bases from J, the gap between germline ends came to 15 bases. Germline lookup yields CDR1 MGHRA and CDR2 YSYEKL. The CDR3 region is CASSHGMLANYNEQFF. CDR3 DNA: TGCGCCAGCAGCCATGGAATGCTAGCGAACTACAATGAGCAGTTCTTC.

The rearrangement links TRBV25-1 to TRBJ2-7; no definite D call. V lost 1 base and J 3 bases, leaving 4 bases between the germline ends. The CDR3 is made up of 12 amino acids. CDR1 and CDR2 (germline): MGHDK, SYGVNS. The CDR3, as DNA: TGTGCCAGCAGTGAATCGGGCTACGAGCAGTACTTC. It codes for CASSESGYEQYF.

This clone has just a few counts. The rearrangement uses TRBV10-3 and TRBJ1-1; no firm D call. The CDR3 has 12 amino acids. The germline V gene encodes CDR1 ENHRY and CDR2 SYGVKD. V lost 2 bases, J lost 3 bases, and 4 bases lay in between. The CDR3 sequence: CAISETYTEAFF. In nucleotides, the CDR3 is TGTGCCATCAGTGAGACCTACACTGAAGCTTTCTTT.

The CDR3 spells CAWTIGLPGYEQYF. The CDR3 nucleotides are TGTGCCTGGACCATTGGGCTGCCGGGCTACGAGCAGTACTTC. This sequence joins TRBV30 and TRBJ2-7; the D is unclear. CDR1 is GTSNPN, CDR2 SVGIG, per germline (reference sequence). The CDR3 is made up of 14 amino acids. V was trimmed by 4 bases and J by 3 bases, leaving 16 bases between them.

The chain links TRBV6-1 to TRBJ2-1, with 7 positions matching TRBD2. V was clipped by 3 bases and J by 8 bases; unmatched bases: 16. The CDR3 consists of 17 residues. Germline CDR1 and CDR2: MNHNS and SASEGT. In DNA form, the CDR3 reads TGTGCCAGCAGTGATATCCCTAGTTGGACTAGAAGCGATGAGCAGTTCTTC. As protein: CASSDIPSWTRSDEQFF.

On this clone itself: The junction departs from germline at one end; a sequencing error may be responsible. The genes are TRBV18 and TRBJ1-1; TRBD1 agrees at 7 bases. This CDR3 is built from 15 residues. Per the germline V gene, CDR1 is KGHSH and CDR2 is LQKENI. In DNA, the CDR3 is TGTGCCAGCTCATCACCGAAGGGGGCGGGCGCTGAAGCTTTCTTT. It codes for CASSSPKGAGAEAFF.

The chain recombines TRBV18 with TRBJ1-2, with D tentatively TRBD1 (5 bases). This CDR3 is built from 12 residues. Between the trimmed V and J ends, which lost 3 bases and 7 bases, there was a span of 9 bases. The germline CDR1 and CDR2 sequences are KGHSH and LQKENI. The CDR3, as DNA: TGTGCCAGCTCACCTCAGGGAGGTGGCTACACCTTC. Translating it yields CASSPQGGGYTF.

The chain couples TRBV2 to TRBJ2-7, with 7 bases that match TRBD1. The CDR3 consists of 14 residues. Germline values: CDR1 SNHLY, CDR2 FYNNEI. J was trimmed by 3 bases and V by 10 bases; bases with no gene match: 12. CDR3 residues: CATNEGQTNYEQYF. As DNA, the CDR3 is TGTGCCACCAACGAGGGACAGACAAACTACGAGCAGTACTTC.

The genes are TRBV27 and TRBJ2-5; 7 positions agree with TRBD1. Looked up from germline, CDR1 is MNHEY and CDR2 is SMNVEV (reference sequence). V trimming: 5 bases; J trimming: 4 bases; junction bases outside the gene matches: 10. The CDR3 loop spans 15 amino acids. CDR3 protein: CASSPRQGGRETQYF. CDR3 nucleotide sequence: TGTGCCAGCAGTCCCAGACAGGGTGGGAGAGAGACCCAGTACTTC.

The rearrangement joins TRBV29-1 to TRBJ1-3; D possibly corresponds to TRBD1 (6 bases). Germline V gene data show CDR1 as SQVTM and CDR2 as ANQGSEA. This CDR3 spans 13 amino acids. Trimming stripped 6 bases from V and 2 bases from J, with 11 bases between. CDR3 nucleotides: TGCAGCGTGGGGACACCGGCTGGAAACACCATATATTTT. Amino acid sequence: CSVGTPAGNTIYF. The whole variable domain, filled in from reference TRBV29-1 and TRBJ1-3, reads SAVISQKPSRDICQRGTSLTIQCQVDSQVTMMFWYRQQPGQSLTLIATANQGSEATYESGFVIDKFPISRPNLTFSTLTVSNMSPEDSSIYLCSVGTPAGNTIYFGEGSWLTVV.

CDR3 protein: CASSLGNGQGPQHF. Written as DNA, the CDR3 is TGCGCCAGCAGCTTGGGAAATGGACAGGGCCCCCAGCATTTT. The chain employs TRBV5-1 and TRBJ1-5; TRBD1 matches 8 bases. This CDR3 region has 14 residues. Germline V lookup: CDR1 SGHRS, CDR2 YFSETQ. Unmatched junction bases numbered 6, after V lost 0 bases and J lost 10 bases.

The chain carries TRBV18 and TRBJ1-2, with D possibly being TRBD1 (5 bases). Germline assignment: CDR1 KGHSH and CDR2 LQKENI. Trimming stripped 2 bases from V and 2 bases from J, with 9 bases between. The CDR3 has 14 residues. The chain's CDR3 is CASSPSTENYGYTF. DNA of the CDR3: TGTGCCAGCTCACCATCGACAGAGAACTATGGCTACACCTTC.

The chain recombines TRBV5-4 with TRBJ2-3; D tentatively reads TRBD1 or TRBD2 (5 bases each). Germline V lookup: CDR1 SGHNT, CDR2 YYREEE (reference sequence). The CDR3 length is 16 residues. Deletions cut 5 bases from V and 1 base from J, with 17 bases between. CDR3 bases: TGTGCCAGCAGACTCACGAACCGGGACGGCACAGATACGCAGTATTTT. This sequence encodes CASRLTNRDGTDTQYF.